The 21 T cell receptor beta chains in this list originate from one sample, sequenced in a study of blood T cells in healthy people across ages. PCR was performed a second time for about 7 to 12 cycles using a sample-barcoded 5' primer and a J-beta primer mix. MiXCR, run by TCRdb on the 5' RACE reads, gives a single entry per CDR3 protein. The data contain 500,000 to 550,000 distinct CDR3 sequences, less than 25% of them singletons. Separately, the same data were catalogued under a study of T cells of mothers and their children.

The material sequenced was blood. Receptors were obtained from a boy aged 5-17 years in good health.

V is TRBV29-1 and J is TRBJ1-1, with 11 bases lining up with TRBD1. The CDR3 is 13 residues long. Germline V gene data show CDR1 as SQVTM and CDR2 as ANQGSEA. The ends lost 7 bases at V and 8 bases at J; junction bases unmatched: 9. The CDR3 nucleotides are TGCAGCGGGACAGGGGGCGTTTTGGACGAAGCTTTCTTT. This codes for CSGTGGVLDEAFF.

This clonotype was counted a few times. This chain uses TRBV2 with TRBJ2-3; D unclear. The germline V gene has CDR1 SNHLY and CDR2 FYNNEI. The CDR3 has 14 amino acids. V lost 7 bases, J lost 1 base, and 12 bases lay in between. The CDR3 region is CASTPRTGTDTQYF. The CDR3 DNA sequence: TGTGCCAGCACCCCTCGGACGGGCACAGATACGCAGTATTTT.

This clonotype was picked up a small number of times. This chain joins TRBV4-3 and TRBJ2-5, with 7 bases aligning to TRBD2. Matching the DNA end better, TRBJ2-1 makes the J call doubtful. The CDR3 is 16 residues long. Germline lookup yields CDR1 LGHNA and CDR2 YSLEER. The CDR3 protein is CASSQDRTRGIDEQFF. The CDR3 DNA reads TGCGCCAGCAGCCAAGATCGGACTAGGGGTATAGATGAGCAGTTCTTC.

This clonotype showed up just a few times. CDR3 in amino acids: CASSKRSGKETQYF. In nucleotides, the CDR3 is TGTGCCAGCAGTAAAAGGTCGGGTAAAGAGACCCAGTACTTC. V and J are TRBV28 and TRBJ2-5; D is undetermined. Germline values: CDR1 MDHEN, CDR2 SYDVKM. This CDR3 contains 14 residues. V lost 5 bases to trimming and J lost 3 bases, with 13 bases between them.

This clonotype has only a few counts. The rearrangement joins TRBV6-2 or TRBV6-3 to TRBJ2-1; D is possibly TRBD1 (5 bases). Germline values: CDR1 MNHEY, CDR2 SVGEGT. The CDR3 spans 15 residues. Trimming took 5 bases from V and 3 from J, leaving 14 bases between them. The CDR3 DNA sequence: TGTGCCAGCAGTGCCGACAGTTCCTTCTACAATGAGCAGTTCTTC. Protein product: CASSADSSFYNEQFF.

V gene TRBV11-1 combines with J gene TRBJ2-5; TRBD2 matches 7 bases. The DNA end is more similar to TRBJ2-1, so the J call may be wrong. The CDR3 covers 19 residues. The germline V gene has CDR1 SGHAT and CDR2 FQDESV (reference sequence). The CDR3 protein is CASSLAPGGTRTRQNEQFF. In DNA, the CDR3 is TGTGCCAGCAGCTTAGCGCCTGGGGGGACCCGGACTAGACAGAATGAGCAGTTCTTC.

This clonotype was counted many times. The chain recombines TRBV28 with TRBJ2-4, with D perhaps given as TRBD1 or TRBD2 (5 bases each). This CDR3 is built from 13 residues. From germline, CDR1 is MDHEN and CDR2 SYDVKM. With 5 bases removed from V and 8 bases from J, the gap between germline ends came to 13 bases. The CDR3 sequence is CASSPGGVDIQYF. The DNA for the CDR3 is TGTGCCAGCAGTCCTGGGGGAGTTGACATTCAGTACTTC.

The genes are TRBV7-6 and TRBJ2-5; 8 bases fit TRBD2. The end of the DNA is better explained by TRBJ2-7, so the J call may be wrong. The CDR3 loop spans 14 amino acids. Per the germline V gene, CDR1 is SGHVS and CDR2 is FNYEAQ. CDR3 bases: TGTGCCAGCAGCTTCCAGCGGGAGTCCTACGAGCAGTACTTC. This translates into CASSFQRESYEQYF.

The chain has TRBV6-2 or TRBV6-3 and TRBJ2-7, with 10 bases matching TRBD1. Trimming removed 2 bases from V and 3 bases from J; junction bases left unmatched: 4. The CDR3 consists of 15 residues. The germline CDR1 and CDR2 sequences are MNHEY and SVGEGT. The CDR3 sequence: CASSYGRTGGYEQYF. The CDR3 nucleotides are TGTGCCAGCAGTTACGGCCGGACAGGGGGCTACGAGCAGTACTTC.

This clonotype was found a few times. As DNA, the CDR3 is TGTGCCAGCAGCTCGAGAAGCTCCTACGAGCAGTACTTC. This sequence encodes CASSSRSSYEQYF. The gene calls are TRBV11-2 and TRBJ2-7, with D hard to call. The CDR3 contains 13 residues. In germline, CDR1 is SGHAT, CDR2 FQNNGV. V shed 4 bases and J shed 0 bases, with 7 bases lying between them.

The CDR3 DNA is TGTGCCAGCAGTCTACGGACAGGGCGGAGTGGCTACACCTTC. This translates into CASSLRTGRSGYTF. This chain links TRBV2 with TRBJ1-2; 8 positions match TRBD1. The CDR3 runs 14 residues. V dropped 5 bases and J dropped 7; count of bases not matched to a gene: 9. Germline values: CDR1 SNHLY, CDR2 FYNNEI.

The chain is built from TRBV20-1 and TRBJ1-1; 7 positions agree with TRBD1. V shed 0 bases and J 4 bases; nucleotides not matched to a gene: 5. CDR1 is DFQATT, CDR2 SNEGSKA, per germline (reference sequence). The CDR3 runs to 14 residues. The CDR3 loop reads CSARDDRAGTEAFF. The CDR3 DNA reads as TGCAGTGCTAGAGACGACAGGGCTGGCACTGAAGCTTTCTTT.

A few counts support this clonotype. The chain combines TRBV12-3 or TRBV12-4 with TRBJ2-5, with TRBD1 matching 9 bases. The assigned J gene may be wrong: the sequence end matches TRBJ2-1 better. The CDR3 covers 13 residues. CDR3 DNA: TGTGCCAGCAGACAGGGGGCTCCCAATGAGCAGTTCTTC. As protein: CASRQGAPNEQFF.

The chain couples TRBV12-3 or TRBV12-4 to TRBJ2-2, with D perhaps matching TRBD2 (6 bases). There are 13 residues in the CDR3. The V gene lost 6 bases and the J gene lost 5 bases, with 10 bases spanning the gap. The CDR3 region has the DNA TGTGCCAGCAGGCCGGGGGAGACCGGGGAGCTGTTTTTT. Translated: CASRPGETGELFF.

The chain combines TRBV28 with TRBJ2-5; D remains unclear. Germline CDR1 reads MDHEN; CDR2 reads SYDVKM. The ends were cut back, 5 bases at V and 7 bases at J, with 14 bases in the middle. This CDR3 contains 13 residues. The CDR3 loop is CASSDVARVTQYF. The CDR3, as DNA: TGTGCCAGCAGTGACGTGGCTAGGGTGACCCAGTACTTC. The complete variable domain, with remaining parts taken from reference TRBV28 and TRBJ2-5, reads DVKVTQSSRYLVKRTGEKVFLECVQDMDHENMFWYRQDPGLGLRLIYFSYDVKMKEKGDIPEGYSVSREKKERFSLILESASTNQTSMYLCASSDVARVTQYFGPGTRLLVL.

This clonotype was found a few times. The rearrangement links TRBV4-1 to TRBJ2-5; D unresolved. The length of the CDR3 is 12 residues. V was clipped by 4 bases and J by 13 bases, with 16 bases between them. Germline V CDR1 and CDR2: MGHRA, YSYEKL. The chain's CDR3 is CASSPPQAVLYF. In DNA form, the CDR3 reads TGCGCCAGCAGCCCCCCCCAGGCAGTACTGTACTTC.

The chain couples TRBV28 to TRBJ1-5; D may be TRBD1 (6 bases). Germline-derived CDR1 and CDR2 are MDHEN and SYDVKM. The V end was cut by 4 bases, the J end by 6 bases, with 13 bases between. This CDR3 has 14 residues. Here the CDR3 reads CASSSGQRFQPQHF. The CDR3 DNA reads TGTGCCAGCAGTTCCGGACAGCGCTTTCAGCCCCAGCATTTT.

This clonotype was counted only a few times. The CDR3 loop is CASSGGLAGSNEQFF. The CDR3 nucleotides read TGTGCCAGCAGCGGTGGACTAGCGGGTTCCAATGAGCAGTTCTTC. V gene TRBV9 combines with J gene TRBJ2-1; 11 bases agree with TRBD2. This CDR3 is 15 amino acids long. Germline values: CDR1 SGDLS, CDR2 YYNGEE. V lost 3 bases to trimming and J lost 6 bases; unmatched junction nucleotides: 5.

V is TRBV7-8 and J is TRBJ2-5, with D unclear. Per germline, CDR1 SGHVS and CDR2 FQNEAQ. V lost 0 bases to trimming and J lost 3 bases, with 8 bases between them. The CDR3 covers 14 residues. The DNA of the CDR3 is TGTGCCAGCAGCTTAGCGGTCAGTAAAGAGACCCAGTACTTC. Residues: CASSLAVSKETQYF.

This sequence joins TRBV10-3 and TRBJ2-7; unclear D gene. The CDR3 consists of 13 residues. CDR1 and CDR2 from the germline V gene are ENHRY and SYGVKD. Trimming removed 4 bases at V and 3 bases at J, with 10 bases between. CDR3 protein: CAISVGRIYEQYF. The CDR3, as DNA: TGTGCCATCAGTGTGGGCAGGATCTACGAGCAGTACTTC.

The chain links TRBV27 to TRBJ1-5, with D tentatively TRBD1 (6 bases). There are 15 residues in the CDR3. Germline V gene lookup returns CDR1 MNHEY and CDR2 SMNVEV (reference sequence). V lost 2 bases, J lost 2 bases, and 10 bases lay in between. This chain's CDR3 is CASSLNRAGNQPQHF. As DNA, the CDR3 is TGTGCCAGCAGTTTAAACAGGGCAGGCAATCAGCCCCAGCATTTT.